The 9 T cell receptor beta chains below all came from one sample that was sequenced in a study of long-term antiretroviral therapy in people with HIV. Survey-level resolution applied to immunoSEQ assay v3.0. The table came from immunoSEQ multiplex PCR; TCRdb's copy has only in-frame clones and leaves some out. The data hold 15,000 or so clones, with more than 75% observed a single time. Source: unsorted PBMCs, taken 3.1 years after starting antiretroviral therapy. The receptor source for this set is a man aged 40-49 years with HIV.

The V call is TRBV18, the J call TRBJ1-3; no definite D call. The CDR3 runs to 13 residues. Germline V gene data show CDR1 as KGHSH and CDR2 as LQKENI. The V end was cut by 6 bases, the J end by 1 base, with 7 bases between. The CDR3 DNA reads TGTGCCAGCTCCGGGGATTCTGGAAACACCATATATTTT. Residues: CASSGDSGNTIYF.

J is TRBJ1-4 and V is TRBV7-9, with 7 positions matching TRBD1. CDR1 SEHNR and CDR2 FQNEAQ come from the germline V gene (reference sequence). Trimming took 4 bases from V and 6 from J; bases not matched to a gene: 11. The CDR3 spans 16 residues. The DNA of the CDR3 is TGTGCCAGCAGCTCCCGGTTCAGGACAGGCGATGAAAAACTGTTTTTT. This gives the protein CASSSRFRTGDEKLFF.

V usage is TRBV27 and J usage is TRBJ1-2, with TRBD1 identical over 7 bases. The CDR3 loop spans 15 amino acids. Trimming took 5 bases from V and 4 from J; bases not matched to a gene: 10. CDR1 is MNHEY, CDR2 SMNVEV, per germline (reference sequence). CDR3 coding DNA: TGTGCCAGCAGTCGACGGACAGGCGAAGCCTATGGCTACACCTTC. Translated: CASSRRTGEAYGYTF.

V is TRBV13 and J is TRBJ2-7; the D gene is possibly TRBD1 (6 bases). CDR3 length equals 14 residues. Germline lookup yields CDR1 PRHDT and CDR2 FYEKMQ (reference sequence). Trimming took 5 bases from V and 3 from J, leaving 14 bases between them. CDR3 coding DNA: TGTGCCAGCAGCCCTACGGACAGTGGCTACGAGCAGTACTTC. It codes for CASSPTDSGYEQYF.

This clone appeared a few times. V is TRBV19 and J is TRBJ1-5; D is undetermined. Germline V gene sequence: CDR1 LNHDA, CDR2 SQIVND (reference sequence). With 3 bases removed from V and 0 bases from J, the gap between germline ends came to 12 bases. The CDR3 is 16 residues long. CDR3 nucleotide sequence: TGTGCCAGTAGTATCGACTCGATGTATAGCAATCAGCCCCAGCATTTT. Amino acids: CASSIDSMYSNQPQHF.

This clone was seen just once. The rearrangement joins TRBV4-1 to TRBJ2-1; 11 bases are shared with TRBD1. The CDR3 totals 17 residues. Germline V gene lookup returns CDR1 MGHRA and CDR2 YSYEKL. Unmatched junction bases numbered 5, after V lost 0 bases and J lost 4 bases. CDR3 sequence (DNA): TGCGCCAGCAGCCAAGATCTAGGACAGGGGGCATACAATGAGCAGTTCTTC. This translates into CASSQDLGQGAYNEQFF.

This clone was seen a few times. The rearrangement joins TRBV29-1 to TRBJ1-1; D call uncertain. V lost 7 bases and J 1 base, leaving 16 bases between the germline ends. The germline gives CDR1 SQVTM, CDR2 ANQGSEA. The CDR3 sequence is 14 residues long. CDR3 in DNA: TGCAGCGCCCGGACGTTTCGGGAGAACACTGAAGCTTTCTTT. Translating it yields CSARTFRENTEAFF.

The chain's CDR3 is CATNKISYEQYF. The CDR3 DNA follows: TGTGCCACCAATAAAATCTCCTACGAGCAGTACTTC. This rearrangement joins TRBV6-1 to TRBJ2-7; D ambiguous. Germline V gene lookup returns CDR1 MNHNS and CDR2 SASEGT. The CDR3 is 12 residues long. V lost 10 bases to trimming and J lost 0 bases, with 10 bases between them.

The V and J genes are TRBV7-9 and TRBJ2-5; D may be TRBD1 (6 bases). This CDR3 contains 13 residues. Looked up from germline, CDR1 is SEHNR and CDR2 is FQNEAQ (reference sequence). Trimming took off 9 bases at V and 2 bases at J, with 13 bases between the two ends. CDR3 amino acids: CASNDRSQETQYF. The CDR3 DNA follows: TGTGCCAGTAACGACAGGTCACAAGAGACCCAGTACTTC. The entire variable domain, with the rest obtained from reference TRBV7-9 and TRBJ2-5, is as follows: DTGVSQNPRHKITKRGQNVTFRCDPISEHNRLYWYRQTLGQGPEFLTYFQNEAQLEKSRLLSDRFSAERPKGSFSTLEIQRTEQGDSAMYLCASNDRSQETQYFGPGTRLLVL.